The 14 T cell receptor beta chains reported below all come from one sample, sequenced in a study of beta chain features in type 1 diabetes. Reverse transcription of all isolated RNA meant that expressed TCRB transcripts were sequenced. Sequenced by immunoSEQ multiplex PCR; TCRdb stores in-frame clones only, minus some. Of about 130,000 clones in the sample, 7% to 10% were seen once. Sequencing used central memory CD4+ T cells from blood. The receptors derive from a man aged 18 to 29 in good health.

The chain employs TRBV5-1 and TRBJ2-3, with TRBD2 as a possible D gene (7 bases). The CDR3 loop spans 17 amino acids. Trimming left V 1 base short and J 3 bases short, with 18 bases between. CDR1 and CDR2 from the germline V gene are SGHRS and YFSETQ. The CDR3 bases are TGCGCCAGCAGCTTGCCACTTGGGGGGGCCGGTACAGATACGCAGTATTTT. It encodes CASSLPLGGAGTDTQYF.

The chain recombines TRBV4-2 with TRBJ1-6, with D possibly being TRBD1 (5 bases). V lost 0 bases and J 6 bases, leaving 12 bases between the germline ends. Germline V gene sequence: CDR1 LGHNA, CDR2 YNFKEQ. The CDR3 covers 16 residues. CDR3 coding DNA: TGTGCCAGCAGCCAAGATAATTATGGGGCTAATTCACCCCTCCACTTT. Protein: CASSQDNYGANSPLHF.

The V gene is TRBV11-2, the J gene TRBJ1-5; D possibly corresponds to TRBD1 (5 bases). CDR3 length: 17 amino acids. Germline V lookup: CDR1 SGHAT, CDR2 FQNNGV. The V and J ends lost 0 bases and 0 bases respectively, with 12 bases between them. The CDR3 nucleotides read TGTGCCAGCAGCTTAGATCCGCAGGGCTTTAGCAATCAGCCCCAGCATTTT. Translation: CASSLDPQGFSNQPQHF.

This clone was seen only a few times. The rearrangement joins TRBV4-1 to TRBJ1-1, with a possible D match to TRBD1 (6 bases). The CDR3 covers 13 residues. The ends were cut back, 4 bases at V and 6 bases at J, with 12 bases in the middle. Germline CDR1 reads MGHRA; CDR2 reads YSYEKL. This CDR3 is CASSRRTDAEAFF. In DNA, the CDR3 is TGCGCCAGCAGCCGCAGGACAGACGCTGAAGCTTTCTTT.

The CDR3: CASSPRGSGVGEQYF. The CDR3 DNA is TGTGCCAGCAGCCCCAGGGGAAGCGGGGTCGGCGAGCAGTACTTC. V gene TRBV9 combines with J gene TRBJ2-7, with D maybe TRBD2 (7 bases). Trimming cost V 4 bases and J 6 bases, with 20 bases left between them. Germline CDR1 and CDR2: SGDLS and YYNGEE. This CDR3 spans 15 amino acids.

The chain combines TRBV30 with TRBJ1-4; TRBD1 matches at 9 bases. Germline CDR1 and CDR2: GTSNPN and SVGIG (reference sequence). With 1 base clipped from V and 5 bases from J, the junction kept 11 bases outside the gene matches. The CDR3 contains 17 residues. For the CDR3, the DNA is TGTGCCTGGAGTGGAAGTTTCGGACAGGGGATAAATGAAAAACTGTTTTTT. This gives the protein CAWSGSFGQGINEKLFF.

The rearrangement uses TRBV7-2 and TRBJ2-7, with TRBD2 identical over 12 bases. The germline V gene encodes CDR1 SGHTA and CDR2 FQGNSA. This CDR3 contains 18 residues. J gave up 4 bases and V 5 bases, and 15 bases lay outside the gene matches. The chain's CDR3 is CASSHPTSGGLSRYEQYF. The DNA of the CDR3 is TGTGCCAGCAGCCACCCGACTAGCGGGGGACTCTCGAGGTACGAGCAGTACTTC.

Points on this clone: The same CDR3 arises from other DNA sequences in this sample as well. The chain is built from TRBV18 and TRBJ2-7; no clear D. The CDR3 covers 13 residues. Trimming removed 0 bases from V and 0 bases from J, with 3 bases in between. Germline loops: CDR1 KGHSH, CDR2 LQKENI. The CDR3 spells CASSPPSSYEQYF. CDR3 nucleotides: TGTGCCAGCTCACCACCGAGCTCCTACGAGCAGTACTTC.

The rearrangement links TRBV2 to TRBJ2-1; perhaps TRBD1 as D (6 bases). This CDR3 is built from 13 residues. The V end was cut by 6 bases, the J end by 1 base, with 7 bases between. Germline lookup yields CDR1 SNHLY and CDR2 FYNNEI. The CDR3 spells CASRGGSYNEQFF. The CDR3 nucleotides read TGTGCCAGCAGAGGGGGATCCTACAATGAGCAGTTCTTC.

This clone was seen a few times. V is TRBV19 and J is TRBJ1-5, with TRBD1 matching 7 bases. The germline V gene has CDR1 LNHDA and CDR2 SQIVND (reference sequence). V gave up 5 bases and J gave up 7 bases; unmatched junction bases: 11. This CDR3 region has 15 residues. The CDR3 is CASSGQASGGQPQHF. In DNA, the CDR3 is TGTGCCAGTAGTGGACAGGCCTCCGGGGGACAGCCCCAGCATTTT.

Written as DNA, the CDR3 is TGCGCCAGCAGCTTGGCCGGAGTTAGCAATCAGCCCCAGCATTTT. Translation: CASSLAGVSNQPQHF. V gene TRBV5-1 combines with J gene TRBJ1-5; D gene ambiguous. This CDR3 spans 15 amino acids. V lost 0 bases, J lost 0 bases, and 7 bases lay in between. In germline, CDR1 is SGHRS, CDR2 YFSETQ.

This chain connects TRBV15 to TRBJ1-1, with 7 nucleotides matching TRBD1. Germline values: CDR1 LNHNV, CDR2 YYDKDF (reference sequence). The CDR3 totals 15 residues. Trimming cost V 0 bases and J 4 bases; bases outside gene matches: 5. The CDR3 nucleotides read TGTGCCACCAGCAGAGATCTTGACAGGGCCACTGAAGCTTTCTTT. This codes for CATSRDLDRATEAFF.

This chain links TRBV10-2 with TRBJ2-7, with 9 nucleotides matching TRBD1. CDR3 length: 13 residues. The germline V gene has CDR1 WSHSY and CDR2 SAAADI. V trimming: 6 bases; J trimming: 3 bases; junction bases outside the gene matches: 3. As DNA, the CDR3 is TGCGCCAGCAGGGACAGGGGAGACTACGAGCAGTACTTC. Encoded protein: CASRDRGDYEQYF.

This sequence joins TRBV5-6 and TRBJ2-5, with a weak D call TRBD2 (5 bases). Germline CDR1 SGHDT, CDR2 YYEEEE. V dropped 1 base and J dropped 4 bases, with 11 bases sitting between them. The CDR3 is made up of 14 amino acids. CDR3 region: CASSLSGRGETQYF. CDR3 nucleotides: TGTGCCAGCAGCTTGTCCGGTCGGGGAGAGACCCAGTACTTC.